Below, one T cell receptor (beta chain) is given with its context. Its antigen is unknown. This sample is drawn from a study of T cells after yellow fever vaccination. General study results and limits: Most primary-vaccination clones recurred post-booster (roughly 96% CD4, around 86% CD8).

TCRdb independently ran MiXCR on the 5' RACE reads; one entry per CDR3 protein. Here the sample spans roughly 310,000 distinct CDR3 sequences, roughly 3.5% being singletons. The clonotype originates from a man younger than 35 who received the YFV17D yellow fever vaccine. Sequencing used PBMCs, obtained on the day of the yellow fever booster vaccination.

The CDR3: CASRLGGNQETQYF. The CDR3 coding sequence is TGTGCCAGCAGACTCGGGGGTAATCAAGAGACCCAGTACTTC. This chain links TRBV6-5 with TRBJ2-5; weak D call: TRBD2 (6 bases). CDR3 length: 14 residues. With 6 bases removed from V and 2 bases from J, the gap between germline ends came to 13 bases. Germline V gene lookup returns CDR1 MNHEY and CDR2 SVGAGI.